This entry lists 14 T cell receptor beta chains sequenced from one sample in a study of T cell responses to AZD1222 COVID-19 vaccine. Method: immunoSEQ multiplex PCR; TCRdb's copy keeps in-frame clones and lacks some. Of about 160,000 clones detected, under 95% appear once; the ten largest clones hold about 3.6%. Sequenced here: peripheral blood, sampled 28 days after the second AZD1222 dose. These receptor sequences come from an adult who received the AZD1222 COVID-19 vaccine.

This rearrangement joins TRBV12-2 to TRBJ1-5. TRBV12-2 is a recognized pseudogene. This CDR3 spans 19 amino acids. The CDR3: CASRSVRGAGELCNQPQHF. The CDR3 region has the DNA TGTGCAAGTCGCTCCGTTCGGGGGGCGGGGGAGCTATGCAATCAGCCCCAGCATTTT.

The J gene is TRBJ2-7, the V gene TRBV6-2 or TRBV6-3, with a weak D call TRBD2 (5 bases). CDR3 size: 13 residues. CDR1 MNHEY and CDR2 SVGEGT come from the germline V gene. V was pared by 4 bases and J by 3 bases, with 10 bases between. The CDR3 coding sequence is TGTGCCAGCAGTTCGGGGTGGAGCTACGAGCAGTACTTC. Translating gives CASSSGWSYEQYF.

J is TRBJ1-6 and V is TRBV7-2; D is unresolved. This CDR3 spans 13 amino acids. Germline V gives CDR1 SGHTA, CDR2 FQGNSA. V lost 1 base, J lost 8 bases, and 6 bases lay in between. The CDR3 DNA sequence: TGTGCCAGCAGCTTAGAAAGGGATTCACCCCTCCACTTT. It yields the protein CASSLERDSPLHF.

This sequence joins TRBV5-1 and TRBJ2-1; TRBD2 agrees at 10 bases. The germline CDR1 and CDR2 sequences are SGHRS and YFSETQ. V was clipped by 0 bases and J by 5 bases; unmatched bases: 2. There are 15 residues in the CDR3. In DNA, the CDR3 is TGCGCCAGCAGCTTGGCAGCGGGAGGGAACAATGAGCAGTTCTTC. Protein: CASSLAAGGNNEQFF.

The rearrangement links TRBV9 to TRBJ2-1, with 8 nucleotides matching TRBD2. Germline V gives CDR1 SGDLS, CDR2 YYNGEE. The CDR3 length is 16 residues. The J segment lost 3 bases and the V segment lost 2 bases, leaving 7 bases of the junction unmatched. CDR3 amino acids: CASSVGSGSGYNEQFF. CDR3 nucleotides: TGTGCCAGCAGCGTGGGGAGCGGGAGTGGCTACAATGAGCAGTTCTTC.

This clone occurred a few times. This chain links TRBV5-1 with TRBJ2-7; 9 bases agree with TRBD1. V gave up 7 bases and J gave up 5 bases; unmatched junction bases: 7. This CDR3 has 13 amino acids. CDR1 SGHRS and CDR2 YFSETQ come from the germline V gene. The CDR3 coding sequence is TGCGCCAGCCGTAGGACAGGGGACCACGAGCAGTACTTC. Protein product: CASRRTGDHEQYF. The complete variable domain, with remaining parts taken from reference TRBV5-1 and TRBJ2-7, reads KAGVTQTPRYLIKTRGQQVTLSCSPISGHRSVSWYQQTPGQGLQFLFEYFSETQRNKGNFPGRFSGRQFSNSRSEMNVSTLELGDSALYLCASRRTGDHEQYFGPGTRLTVT.

On this clone: Compared with germline, one end of the junction differs, possibly owing to a read error. The chain carries TRBV28 and TRBJ1-2; D uncertain. CDR1 and CDR2 from the germline V gene are MDHEN and SYDVKM. CDR3 length: 10 residues. The CDR3 reads CASSLGRAYF. The CDR3 DNA reads as TGTGCCAGCAGTTTAGGCCGGGCCTACTTC.

The chain is built from TRBV9 and TRBJ2-1; 7 bases agree with TRBD2. Trimming at V came to 0 bases and at J to 2 bases, leaving 5 bases not matched to a gene. The V gene's germline CDR1 is SGDLS and CDR2 YYNGEE. The CDR3 totals 16 residues. CDR3 loop: CASSVEGGRTYNEQFF. The CDR3 DNA follows: TGTGCCAGCAGCGTAGAGGGCGGGAGAACCTACAATGAGCAGTTCTTC.

The chain employs TRBV7-9 and TRBJ1-2, with D possibly TRBD1 on 5 matching bases. This CDR3 has 15 amino acids. Between the trimmed V and J ends, which lost 5 bases and 1 base, there was a span of 14 bases. Germline V gives CDR1 SEHNR, CDR2 FQNEAQ (reference sequence). Here the CDR3 reads CASSLRQGFNYGYTF. CDR3 bases: TGTGCCAGCAGCCTCCGCCAGGGATTTAACTATGGCTACACCTTC.

This chain joins TRBV7-3 and TRBJ1-1, with 8 nucleotides matching TRBD1. V shed 5 bases, J shed 6 bases, and the junction held 11 bases outside the gene matches. The germline gives CDR1 SGHTA, CDR2 FQGTGA. The CDR3 is made up of 15 amino acids. CDR3 protein: CASSIQGAPRPEAFF. The CDR3 DNA follows: TGTGCCAGCAGCATTCAGGGGGCGCCGCGCCCTGAAGCTTTCTTT.

J is TRBJ2-5 and V is TRBV2; D ambiguous. Trimming stripped 6 bases from V and 7 bases from J, with 12 bases between. The CDR3 runs to 12 residues. CDR1 and CDR2 (germline): SNHLY, FYNNEI. The CDR3: CASRGTPGTQYF. The CDR3 DNA follows: TGTGCCAGCAGAGGAACCCCGGGGACCCAGTACTTC.

The J gene is TRBJ1-2, the V gene TRBV27; D gene ambiguous. The CDR3 length is 14 residues. Trimming shortened V by 2 bases and J by 3 bases, and 10 bases separated the two germline ends. Germline V CDR1 and CDR2: MNHEY, SMNVEV (reference sequence). Here the CDR3 DNA reads TGTGCCAGCAGTTTACCGGAGGGAGACTATGGCTACACCTTC. Its translation is CASSLPEGDYGYTF.

The J gene is TRBJ2-3, the V gene TRBV5-1, with 9 bases fitting TRBD2. Germline-derived CDR1 and CDR2 are SGHRS and YFSETQ. This CDR3 has 15 amino acids. V shed 3 bases, J shed 1 base, and the junction held 3 bases outside the gene matches. The CDR3 spells CASSSWTSGTDTQYF. In nucleotides, the CDR3 is TGCGCCAGCAGCTCGTGGACTAGCGGCACAGATACGCAGTATTTT.

V gene TRBV6-5 combines with J gene TRBJ2-3; the match to TRBD1 covers 7 bases. The CDR3 has 13 residues. The germline V gene has CDR1 MNHEY and CDR2 SVGAGI. Trimming at V came to 6 bases and at J to 4 bases, leaving 4 bases not matched to a gene. CDR3 bases: TGTGCCAGCAGGGAGCAGGGGGCAGATACGCAGTATTTT. Protein product: CASREQGADTQYF.